One sample yielded the 21 T cell receptor beta chains listed below, sequenced in a study of graft-versus-host responses after intestinal transplantation. TCRdb's table, derived via immunoSEQ multiplex PCR, lists solely in-frame clones and lacks some. The data hold 89,000 or so clones, with about four fifths observed a single time. No antigen has been assigned to these receptors. Here the sequenced sample was unstimulated CD4+ T cells sorted from spleen or lymph node cells, taken before intestinal transplant. These receptors all come from a human donor who received an intestinal transplant.

The V and J genes are TRBV18 and TRBJ1-1; D might be TRBD1 (5 bases). V lost 6 bases, J lost 0 bases, and 17 bases lay in between. This CDR3 comprises 16 residues. Germline V lookup: CDR1 KGHSH, CDR2 LQKENI. CDR3 sequence: CASSHGGRGLNTEAFF. Written as DNA, the CDR3 is TGTGCCAGCTCGCACGGGGGGAGGGGTTTGAACACTGAAGCTTTCTTT.

In regard to this clone: At one end, the junction sequence differs from germline, possibly due to a read error. The rearrangement uses TRBV14 and TRBJ1-1; 7 bases fit TRBD1. There are 11 residues in the CDR3. The V gene's germline CDR1 is SGHDN and CDR2 FVKESK. CDR3 residues: CASSQGGTVTF. Written as DNA, the CDR3 is TGTGCCAGCAGCCAAGGAGGGACAGTTACCTTT.

The rearrangement joins TRBV7-9 to TRBJ2-7, with D hard to call. The V gene's germline CDR1 is SEHNR and CDR2 FQNEAQ (reference sequence). V was clipped by 1 base and J by 7 bases, with 11 bases between them. The CDR3 extends over 13 amino acids. The DNA for the CDR3 is TGTGCCAGCAGCTTAGTGTCTTGGAGTGAGCAGTACTTC. The encoded protein is CASSLVSWSEQYF.

The chain is built from TRBV19 and TRBJ2-3; 10 bases match TRBD2. The CDR3 consists of 18 residues. The trim removed 5 bases at V and 0 bases at J, leaving 11 bases unmatched. CDR1 and CDR2 from the germline V gene are LNHDA and SQIVND (reference sequence). The DNA for the CDR3 is TGTGCCAGTAGTCTGCGACTAGGACTAGCGGCAAGCACAGATACGCAGTATTTT. Protein sequence: CASSLRLGLAASTDTQYF. The full variable domain, completed using reference TRBV19 and TRBJ2-3, is DGGITQSPKYLFRKEGQNVTLSCEQNLNHDAMYWYRQDPGQGLRLIYYSQIVNDFQKGDIAEGYSVSREKKESFPLTVTSAQKNPTAFYLCASSLRLGLAASTDTQYFGPGTRLTVL.

The chain links TRBV30 to TRBJ2-1; 9 positions match TRBD2. The CDR3 sequence is 21 residues long. Germline V gives CDR1 GTSNPN, CDR2 SVGIG (reference sequence). V dropped 0 bases and J dropped 0; count of bases not matched to a gene: 18. This CDR3 reads CAWSVGGASGIFFSSYNEQFF. In DNA, the CDR3 is TGTGCCTGGAGTGTAGGGGGGGCTAGCGGGATTTTTTTTAGCTCCTACAATGAGCAGTTCTTC.

CDR3 coding DNA: TGTGCCAGCAGAGACAGGGGGCTTAATGAAAAACTGTTTTTT. Its translation: CASRDRGLNEKLFF. The chain joins TRBV6-1 to TRBJ1-4; TRBD1 matches at 10 bases. Germline V gene lookup returns CDR1 MNHNS and CDR2 SASEGT. The CDR3 is 14 amino acids. Losses at the gene ends were 6 bases for V and 4 bases for J; bases not matched to a gene: 2.

V gene TRBV7-6 combines with J gene TRBJ2-5; tentatively, D is TRBD1 (6 bases). CDR1 and CDR2 from the germline V gene are SGHVS and FNYEAQ. V lost 1 base to trimming and J lost 6 bases, with 12 bases between them. The CDR3 sequence is 14 residues long. CDR3 region: CASSLDPGQKTQYF. CDR3 in DNA: TGTGCCAGCAGCTTAGATCCGGGACAAAAGACCCAGTACTTC. Full variable domain (rest looked up from reference TRBV7-6 and TRBJ2-5): GAGVSQSPRYKVTKRGQDVALRCDPISGHVSLYWYRQALGQGPEFLTYFNYEAQQDKSGLPNDRFSAERPEGSISTLTIQRTEQRDSAMYRCASSLDPGQKTQYFGPGTRLLVL.

The chain carries TRBV28 and TRBJ2-2, with 9 positions matching TRBD1. The CDR3 consists of 16 residues. Losses at the gene ends were 6 bases for V and 5 bases for J; bases not matched to a gene: 10. Germline assignment: CDR1 MDHEN and CDR2 SYDVKM. Here the CDR3 reads CASSPMGQGRTGELFF. The CDR3, as DNA: TGTGCCAGCAGCCCTATGGGACAGGGAAGGACCGGGGAGCTGTTTTTT.

This clone occurred once. CDR3 region: CASKAGVYNSPLHF. The CDR3 bases are TGTGCCAGCAAGGCGGGGGTCTATAATTCACCCCTCCACTTT. This chain links TRBV28 with TRBJ1-6, with D possibly being TRBD1 (5 bases). V lost 7 bases, J lost 3 bases, and 10 bases lay in between. The CDR3 runs to 14 residues. CDR1 and CDR2 from the germline V gene are MDHEN and SYDVKM.

J is TRBJ2-7 and V is TRBV28; 8 nucleotides align to TRBD2. Germline V CDR1 and CDR2: MDHEN, SYDVKM. Trimming at V came to 9 bases and at J to 3 bases, leaving 10 bases not matched to a gene. The CDR3 is made up of 14 amino acids. This CDR3 reads CASKIAGGFYEQYF. Here the CDR3 DNA reads TGTGCCAGTAAAATCGCGGGGGGCTTCTACGAGCAGTACTTC.

V usage is TRBV2 and J usage is TRBJ2-5; 7 nucleotides line up with TRBD2. The CDR3 loop spans 13 amino acids. After removal of 6 bases from V and 5 bases from J, the junction contained 6 bases not matched to a gene. Per the germline V gene, CDR1 is SNHLY and CDR2 is FYNNEI. The CDR3 DNA reads as TGTGCCAGCAGCCGGGGGGACGGGGAGACCCAGTACTTC. Amino acid sequence: CASSRGDGETQYF.

The chain is built from TRBV9 and TRBJ2-3; 7 bases align to TRBD1. This CDR3 is 16 amino acids long. Looked up from germline, CDR1 is SGDLS and CDR2 is YYNGEE. V lost 1 base and J lost 3; bases outside the gene matches: 8. For the CDR3, the DNA is TGTGCCAGCAGCGTACGCCCTGACAGGGCTACAGATACGCAGTATTTT. Translated, it gives CASSVRPDRATDTQYF.

CDR3 sequence (DNA): TGCAGCGTTGTGGGCGCAGATACGCAGTATTTT. Its translation is CSVVGADTQYF. This chain uses TRBV29-1 with TRBJ2-3; no clear D. The germline CDR1 and CDR2 sequences are SQVTM and ANQGSEA. The CDR3 sequence is 11 residues long. V gave up 4 bases and J gave up 4 bases, with 6 bases separating them.

In this sample, this clone turned up a few times. The rearrangement links TRBV29-1 to TRBJ1-2, with D hard to call. CDR1 and CDR2 (germline): SQVTM, ANQGSEA. This CDR3 comprises 12 residues. Trimming stripped 5 bases from V and 7 bases from J, with 14 bases between. CDR3 sequence (DNA): TGCAGCGTTTCTGATAGAGGTAGTGGCTACACCTTC. It specifies CSVSDRGSGYTF.

This rearrangement joins TRBV5-6 to TRBJ2-2; 8 nucleotides line up with TRBD1. V trimming: 4 bases; J trimming: 7 bases; junction bases outside the gene matches: 6. The CDR3 runs to 14 residues. CDR1 is SGHDT and CDR2 is YYEEEE in the germline V gene. The CDR3 loop reads CASSEDRVGGELFF. The CDR3 DNA reads TGTGCCAGCAGCGAGGACAGGGTTGGCGGGGAGCTGTTTTTT.

This clone came up once. The chain links TRBV19 to TRBJ1-1; possible D gene TRBD1, 5 bases. The CDR3 spans 14 residues. Germline loops: CDR1 LNHDA, CDR2 SQIVND (reference sequence). Between the trimmed V and J ends, which lost 3 bases and 0 bases, there was a span of 8 bases. The CDR3 sequence: CASSIRGMNTEAFF. The CDR3, as DNA: TGTGCCAGTAGTATTAGGGGCATGAACACTGAAGCTTTCTTT.

The V and J genes are TRBV6-5 and TRBJ2-3; perhaps TRBD1 as D (5 bases). Germline CDR1 MNHEY, CDR2 SVGAGI. Trimming removed 0 bases at V and 4 bases at J, with 8 bases between. This CDR3 has 14 amino acids. The CDR3 protein is CASSYSGLADTQYF. As DNA, the CDR3 is TGTGCCAGCAGTTACTCGGGGCTAGCAGATACGCAGTATTTT.

The chain uses TRBV30 and TRBJ1-2; 8 positions agree with TRBD1. CDR1 GTSNPN and CDR2 SVGIG come from the germline V gene (reference sequence). The junction had 7 bases not matched to a gene; V was cut back by 7 bases and J by 3 bases. This CDR3 has 13 residues. This CDR3 is CAFQTGVDYGYTF. CDR3 nucleotides: TGTGCCTTCCAGACAGGGGTGGACTATGGCTACACCTTC.

This clone was observed a single time. The chain links TRBV28 to TRBJ1-1, with D tentatively TRBD1 (6 bases). CDR1 is MDHEN and CDR2 is SYDVKM in the germline V gene. V shed 6 bases and J shed 4 bases, with 18 bases lying between them. There are 15 residues in the CDR3. In nucleotides, the CDR3 is TGTGCCAGCAGGGGGACACCTAGGGTAGTCACTGAAGCTTTCTTT. This sequence encodes CASRGTPRVVTEAFF.

This clone occurred a few times. The sample carries other DNA sequences with the same CDR3. The J gene is TRBJ2-6, the V gene TRBV5-1; the D is unclear. Germline loops: CDR1 SGHRS, CDR2 YFSETQ. This CDR3 contains 16 residues. V lost 4 bases and J lost 2, with 13 bases in between. The CDR3 loop reads CASSPGQEAGANVLTF. CDR3 sequence (DNA): TGCGCCAGCAGCCCTGGGCAGGAAGCTGGGGCCAACGTCCTGACTTTC.

The J gene is TRBJ1-4, the V gene TRBV27, with TRBD1 matching over 9 bases. This CDR3 region has 15 residues. V dropped 4 bases and J dropped 6; count of bases not matched to a gene: 6. Germline CDR1 is MNHEY and CDR2 is SMNVEV (reference sequence). The CDR3 coding sequence is TGTGCCAGCAGTTCCGACAGGGGGGTACATGAAAAACTGTTTTTT. Protein sequence: CASSSDRGVHEKLFF.